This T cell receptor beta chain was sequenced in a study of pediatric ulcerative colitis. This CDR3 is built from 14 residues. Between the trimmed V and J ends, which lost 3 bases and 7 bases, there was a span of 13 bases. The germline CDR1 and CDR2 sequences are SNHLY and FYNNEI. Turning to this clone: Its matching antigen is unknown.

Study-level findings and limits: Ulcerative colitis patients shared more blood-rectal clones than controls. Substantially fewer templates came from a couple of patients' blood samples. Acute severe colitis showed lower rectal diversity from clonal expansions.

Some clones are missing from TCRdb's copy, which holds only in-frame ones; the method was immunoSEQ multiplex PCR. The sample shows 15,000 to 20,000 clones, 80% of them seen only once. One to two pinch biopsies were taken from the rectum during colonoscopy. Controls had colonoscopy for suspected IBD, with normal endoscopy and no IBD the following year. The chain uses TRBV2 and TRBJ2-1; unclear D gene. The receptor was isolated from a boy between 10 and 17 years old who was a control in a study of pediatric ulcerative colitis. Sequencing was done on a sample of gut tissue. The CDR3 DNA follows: TGTGCCAGCAGTGAGCGCGTTGACAATAATGAGCAGTTCTTC. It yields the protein CASSERVDNNEQFF.